This T cell receptor (beta chain) was identified during a study of blood T cells in healthy people across ages. Alongside a J-beta primer mix, a sample-barcoded 5' primer served in a second PCR lasting roughly 7 to 12 cycles. TCRdb re-called the 5' RACE reads with MiXCR, one entry per CDR3 protein. The sample has more than 600,000 distinct CDR3 sequences, roughly 25% seen once; the top ten hold roughly 9%. Germline assignment: CDR1 MNHNY and CDR2 SVGAGI (reference sequence). This CDR3 comprises 13 residues. The V gene lost 6 bases and the J gene lost 4 bases, with 13 bases spanning the gap. The data also belong to a second study, concerning T cells of mothers and their children.

Sequenced material: blood. This receptor was identified in a boy aged 5-17 years in good health. This chain uses TRBV6-6 with TRBJ2-7; D not certain. The CDR3 reads CASSQKGSYEQYF. CDR3 coding DNA: TGTGCCAGCAGCCAAAAAGGTAGTTACGAGCAGTACTTC.